The 30 T cell receptor beta chains presented below share a single source sample, sequenced in a study of PD-L1 blockade in urothelial cancer. The protocol was immunoSEQ multiplex PCR, while the TCRdb copy is restricted to in-frame clones and leaves out a portion. The repertoire holds roughly 87,000 clones, with around 90% as singletons. This specimen was PBMCs, taken around atezolizumab (anti-PD-L1) treatment. The receptors were sampled from a woman in her 70s with urothelial cancer.

This chain uses TRBV7-9 with TRBJ1-6; TRBD1 matches 7 bases. The CDR3 is 15 residues long. Germline CDR1 and CDR2: SEHNR and FQNEAQ (reference sequence). With 5 bases clipped from V and 8 bases from J, the junction kept 9 bases outside the gene matches. The CDR3 nucleotides are TGTGCCAGCAGCCTCCGATTAGGGGGCGATTCACCCCTCCACTTT. It specifies CASSLRLGGDSPLHF.

V and J are TRBV6-5 and TRBJ1-1, with D possibly matching TRBD1 (6 bases). CDR1 MNHEY and CDR2 SVGAGI come from the germline V gene. V shed 5 bases and J shed 4 bases, with 14 bases lying between them. The CDR3 has 14 residues. This CDR3 reads CASSPRTEATEAFF. The DNA of the CDR3 is TGTGCCAGCAGTCCCCGGACAGAGGCCACTGAAGCTTTCTTT.

J is TRBJ2-1 and V is TRBV10-3; the D is unclear. V lost 5 bases and J lost 9, with 8 bases in between. The CDR3 totals 11 residues. Germline CDR1 ENHRY, CDR2 SYGVKD. The CDR3 protein is CAISTELEQFF. The CDR3, as DNA: TGTGCCATCAGTACAGAGCTTGAGCAGTTCTTC.

The rearrangement uses TRBV5-4 and TRBJ2-3; TRBD2 matches at 9 bases. CDR3 length: 13 amino acids. Germline V gene lookup returns CDR1 SGHNT and CDR2 YYREEE (reference sequence). V gave up 5 bases and J gave up 5 bases; unmatched junction bases: 3. The CDR3 sequence is CASRPLAGDTQYF. CDR3 coding DNA: TGTGCCAGCAGACCACTAGCGGGAGATACGCAGTATTTT.

The gene calls are TRBV11-2 and TRBJ2-5; 11 nucleotides match TRBD2. Germline V gives CDR1 SGHAT, CDR2 FQNNGV. V lost 5 bases to trimming and J lost 7 bases; unmatched junction nucleotides: 12. There are 16 residues in the CDR3. The CDR3 is CASSTRLAGPPGTQYF. The CDR3 DNA reads as TGTGCCAGCAGCACCCGACTAGCGGGACCCCCAGGGACCCAGTACTTC. Combining the CDR3 with reference TRBV11-2 and TRBJ2-5 gives the whole variable domain EAGVAQSPRYKIIEKRQSVAFWCNPISGHATLYWYQQILGQGPKLLIQFQNNGVVDDSQLPKDRFSAERLKGVDSTLKIQPAKLEDSAVYLCASSTRLAGPPGTQYFGPGTRLLVL.

The chain joins TRBV6-5 to TRBJ1-1; TRBD1 aligns across 7 bases. V dropped 8 bases and J dropped 10; count of bases not matched to a gene: 7. The CDR3 has 11 residues. Germline V lookup: CDR1 MNHEY, CDR2 SVGAGI. Written as DNA, the CDR3 is TGTGCCAGCCAAACAACAGGGGTAGCTTTCTTT. Translated: CASQTTGVAFF.

The chain carries TRBV19 and TRBJ1-1; maybe TRBD1 (6 bases). The germline gives CDR1 LNHDA, CDR2 SQIVND (reference sequence). V lost 9 bases, J lost 8 bases, and 13 bases lay in between. This CDR3 has 11 residues. The CDR3 region is CASNTGMEAFF. As DNA, the CDR3 is TGTGCCAGCAACACAGGGATGGAAGCTTTCTTT.

This chain connects TRBV18 to TRBJ2-1, with 8 bases matching TRBD1. V was clipped by 2 bases and J by 3 bases; unmatched bases: 6. The CDR3 sequence is 16 residues long. Germline CDR1 reads KGHSH; CDR2 reads LQKENI. CDR3 loop: CASSPFRGLLYNEQFF. CDR3 coding DNA: TGTGCCAGCTCACCATTCAGGGGGCTTCTCTACAATGAGCAGTTCTTC.

The CDR3 region has the DNA TGCGCCAGCAGCTTAATCTCGTTAGACAGGGAGGCGTTCTTC. The encoded protein is CASSLISLDREAFF. V gene TRBV5-1 combines with J gene TRBJ2-1; D is possibly TRBD1 (7 bases). Germline V gene lookup returns CDR1 SGHRS and CDR2 YFSETQ. Deletions cut 2 bases from V and 15 bases from J, with 21 bases between. The CDR3 consists of 14 residues.

CDR3 in amino acids: CASSTGNIGGYGYTF. CDR3 nucleotide sequence: TGTGCCAGCAGCACAGGGAATATAGGGGGCTATGGCTACACCTTC. The chain joins TRBV7-2 to TRBJ1-2; weak D call: TRBD1 (6 bases). The V end lost 5 bases, the J end lost 4 bases, and 17 bases lay between the germline ends. This CDR3 has 15 residues. Germline loops: CDR1 SGHTA, CDR2 FQGNSA. Full variable domain (rest looked up from reference TRBV7-2 and TRBJ1-2): GAGVSQSPSNKVTEKGKDVELRCDPISGHTALYWYRQSLGQGLEFLIYFQGNSAPDKSGLPSDRFSAERTGGSVSTLTIQRTQQEDSAVYLCASSTGNIGGYGYTFGSGTRLTVV.

The genes are TRBV27 and TRBJ2-3; TRBD1 is a possible D gene (6 bases). Per the germline V gene, CDR1 is MNHEY and CDR2 is SMNVEV (reference sequence). The ends were cut back, 4 bases at V and 2 bases at J, with 19 bases in the middle. The CDR3 is made up of 17 amino acids. The CDR3 bases are TGTGCCAGCAGTTCCGGGTTAGGGGGTTGGAACACAGATACGCAGTATTTT. Translating gives CASSSGLGGWNTDTQYF.

The rearrangement joins TRBV7-3 to TRBJ1-1; possibly TRBD1 for D (6 bases). Germline-derived CDR1 and CDR2 are SGHTA and FQGTGA. Trimming removed 5 bases at V and 4 bases at J, with 11 bases between. The CDR3 runs 13 residues. The CDR3 protein is CASSRGGTTEAFF. For the CDR3, the DNA is TGTGCCAGCAGCAGGGGGGGAACCACTGAAGCTTTCTTT. The variable domain in full, with the rest retrieved from reference TRBV7-3 and TRBJ1-1, is GAGVSQTPSNKVTEKGKYVELRCDPISGHTALYWYRQSLGQGPEFLIYFQGTGAADDSGLPNDRFFAVRPEGSVSTLKIQRTERGDSAVYLCASSRGGTTEAFFGQGTRLTVV.

The V call is TRBV5-1, the J call TRBJ1-4; D remains unclear. Trimming cost V 0 bases and J 2 bases, with 11 bases left between them. CDR3 length: 16 residues. CDR1 is SGHRS and CDR2 is YFSETQ in the germline V gene. The CDR3 sequence is CASSLALQMTNEKLFF. CDR3 bases: TGCGCCAGCAGCTTGGCCCTACAGATGACTAATGAAAAACTGTTTTTT.

J is TRBJ1-1 and V is TRBV5-5; a weak D match, TRBD1 (6 bases). Germline CDR1 reads SGHKS; CDR2 reads YYEKEE (reference sequence). The CDR3 runs to 14 residues. V shed 4 bases and J shed 2 bases, with 12 bases lying between them. The CDR3 DNA sequence: TGTGCCAGCAGCCATCCGGGACAAAACACTGAAGCTTTCTTT. Translation gives CASSHPGQNTEAFF.

This chain links TRBV18 with TRBJ2-7; 7 nucleotides match TRBD1. The CDR3 is made up of 13 amino acids. Germline CDR1 and CDR2: KGHSH and LQKENI. Unmatched junction bases numbered 2, after V lost 4 bases and J lost 2 bases. This chain's CDR3 is CASSHGTAYEQYF. CDR3 sequence (DNA): TGTGCCAGCTCACACGGGACAGCCTACGAGCAGTACTTC.

The chain has TRBV6-1 and TRBJ1-2; D gene unclear. Trimming cost V 11 bases and J 4 bases, with 20 bases left between them. The germline gives CDR1 MNHNS, CDR2 SASEGT. The CDR3 consists of 14 residues. CDR3 region: CAAQLSDGAYGYTF. CDR3 DNA sequence: TGTGCCGCTCAACTTAGCGACGGAGCCTATGGCTACACCTTC.

V gene TRBV19 combines with J gene TRBJ2-1; no clear D. The CDR3 consists of 17 residues. Looked up from germline, CDR1 is LNHDA and CDR2 is SQIVND (reference sequence). Trimming left V 1 base short and J 0 bases short, with 13 bases between. The CDR3 DNA follows: TGTGCCAGTAGTATAGTCAGAGGCTTGATCTCCTACAATGAGCAGTTCTTC. Translated, it gives CASSIVRGLISYNEQFF. Based on the CDR3 plus reference TRBV19 and TRBJ2-1, the full variable domain is DGGITQSPKYLFRKEGQNVTLSCEQNLNHDAMYWYRQDPGQGLRLIYYSQIVNDFQKGDIAEGYSVSREKKESFPLTVTSAQKNPTAFYLCASSIVRGLISYNEQFFGPGTRLTVL.

The chain employs TRBV11-3 and TRBJ2-2, with TRBD2 matching 7 bases. The CDR3 covers 16 residues. The V segment lost 5 bases and the J segment 7 bases; nucleotides outside the gene matches: 13. CDR1 and CDR2 (germline): SGHNT, YENEEA. CDR3 loop: CASSARYGGLVGELFF. The CDR3 coding sequence is TGTGCCAGCAGCGCCCGCTACGGGGGGTTAGTCGGGGAGCTGTTTTTT.

This clone was observed many times. J is TRBJ1-2 and V is TRBV5-4; D uncertain. Per germline, CDR1 SGHNT and CDR2 YYREEE (reference sequence). The CDR3 spans 14 residues. Trimming pared 1 base from V and 5 bases from J, leaving 12 bases between. The DNA for the CDR3 is TGTGCCAGCAGCTTGTCCGGGATTACGTATGGCTACACCTTC. It specifies CASSLSGITYGYTF.

V gene TRBV5-1 combines with J gene TRBJ2-7; 7 bases line up with TRBD1. The germline V gene encodes CDR1 SGHRS and CDR2 YFSETQ. The CDR3 is made up of 14 amino acids. Germline trimming cut 0 bases from V and 5 bases from J; bases unmatched to any gene: 5. The CDR3 here is CASSLVGGLNEQYF. DNA of the CDR3: TGCGCCAGCAGCTTGGTAGGGGGCCTCAACGAGCAGTACTTC.

This chain links TRBV2 with TRBJ2-4; 7 positions agree with TRBD2. There are 13 residues in the CDR3. V shed 4 bases, J shed 6 bases, and the junction held 3 bases outside the gene matches. Germline CDR1 SNHLY, CDR2 FYNNEI. The CDR3 loop is CASSGGGRNIQYF. The CDR3 DNA sequence: TGTGCCAGCAGTGGCGGGGGTAGAAACATTCAGTACTTC.

This clone was seen a few times. The rearrangement links TRBV5-1 to TRBJ2-1, with TRBD2 identical over 7 bases. The CDR3 runs 12 residues. Trimming cost V 2 bases and J 7 bases; bases outside gene matches: 0. Germline V gene lookup returns CDR1 SGHRS and CDR2 YFSETQ. The CDR3 loop reads CASSLLANEQFF. In DNA form, the CDR3 reads TGCGCCAGCAGCTTACTAGCGAATGAGCAGTTCTTC.

This clone was detected only once. The V gene is TRBV19, the J gene TRBJ1-5; 8 bases are a match to TRBD1. The CDR3 loop spans 17 amino acids. Trimming cost V 8 bases and J 0 bases; bases outside gene matches: 12. CDR1 is LNHDA and CDR2 is SQIVND in the germline V gene (reference sequence). The CDR3 DNA sequence: TGTGCCAGTCAGGACAGGGAGTTGGGATATAGCAATCAGCCCCAGCATTTT. This gives the protein CASQDRELGYSNQPQHF. The full variable domain, in which reference TRBV19 and TRBJ1-5 provide the parts outside the CDR3, is DGGITQSPKYLFRKEGQNVTLSCEQNLNHDAMYWYRQDPGQGLRLIYYSQIVNDFQKGDIAEGYSVSREKKESFPLTVTSAQKNPTAFYLCASQDRELGYSNQPQHFGDGTRLSIL.

J is TRBJ2-3 and V is TRBV28; 8 bases are shared with TRBD2. The CDR3 spans 21 residues. The germline gives CDR1 MDHEN, CDR2 SYDVKM. V dropped 3 bases and J dropped 2; count of bases not matched to a gene: 22. The CDR3 DNA reads TGTGCCAGCAGTTTGGGTCCGGCGACCAACTTAGCGGGGACCCCCACAGATACGCAGTATTTT. Translation gives CASSLGPATNLAGTPTDTQYF.

The rearrangement links TRBV7-2 to TRBJ2-2; perhaps TRBD2 as D (6 bases). The ends were cut back, 0 bases at V and 7 bases at J, with 6 bases in the middle. This CDR3 has 13 residues. CDR1 SGHTA and CDR2 FQGNSA come from the germline V gene. The CDR3 loop is CASSLAGGGELFF. CDR3 sequence (DNA): TGTGCCAGCAGCTTAGCGGGGGGCGGGGAGCTGTTTTTT.

The V gene is TRBV28, the J gene TRBJ2-3; 10 nucleotides align to TRBD2. Germline-derived CDR1 and CDR2 are MDHEN and SYDVKM. Germline trimming cut 3 bases from V and 8 bases from J; bases unmatched to any gene: 17. The CDR3 is made up of 18 amino acids. DNA of the CDR3: TGTGCCAGCAGTTTCCCCCCACTAGCGGGAAAAGGGGAAGGTACGCAGTATTTT. Protein product: CASSFPPLAGKGEGTQYF.

The V and J genes are TRBV19 and TRBJ2-7; 8 nucleotides agree with TRBD1. Germline CDR1 is LNHDA and CDR2 is SQIVND (reference sequence). The ends lost 5 bases at V and 5 bases at J; junction bases unmatched: 11. The CDR3 has 15 amino acids. The chain's CDR3 is CASSATTGVGNEQYF. DNA of the CDR3: TGTGCCAGTAGTGCGACGACAGGGGTCGGGAACGAGCAGTACTTC. Full variable domain (outside the CDR3, taken from reference TRBV19 and TRBJ2-7): DGGITQSPKYLFRKEGQNVTLSCEQNLNHDAMYWYRQDPGQGLRLIYYSQIVNDFQKGDIAEGYSVSREKKESFPLTVTSAQKNPTAFYLCASSATTGVGNEQYFGPGTRLTVT.

The gene calls are TRBV7-9 and TRBJ2-7; perhaps TRBD1 as D (6 bases). The germline CDR1 and CDR2 sequences are SEHNR and FQNEAQ (reference sequence). V was pared by 5 bases and J by 0 bases, with 14 bases between. This CDR3 region has 15 residues. The CDR3 DNA reads as TGTGCCAGCAGCCCCGTACAGGGTAGCTCCTACGAGCAGTACTTC. Its protein product is CASSPVQGSSYEQYF.

V is TRBV6-5 and J is TRBJ2-7; D is perhaps TRBD1 (5 bases). V was cut by 2 bases and J by 3 bases, with 11 bases left in between. Germline CDR1 MNHEY, CDR2 SVGAGI. This CDR3 is 14 amino acids long. The CDR3 DNA follows: TGTGCCAGCAGTTACGCGGACACCCTCTACGAGCAGTACTTC. Its translation is CASSYADTLYEQYF.

The chain couples TRBV5-1 to TRBJ1-2, with 9 nucleotides matching TRBD1. J lost 3 bases, V lost 4 bases, and 7 bases had no gene match. The CDR3 contains 15 residues. The germline V gene encodes CDR1 SGHRS and CDR2 YFSETQ. In nucleotides, the CDR3 is TGCGCCAGCAGCATCGGGACAGGGAGATACTATGGCTACACCTTC. Translated: CASSIGTGRYYGYTF.